Listed below are T cell receptor beta chains from one sample, sequenced in a study of vaccination and CD4 T cells after COVID-19. Antigens for these TCRs are unknown. A single record per CDR3 protein comes from TCRdb applying MiXCR to the PCR reads. The sample lists fewer than 20,000 distinct CDR3 sequences, under 30% occurring once. Sequencing was performed on cultured CD4+ T cells from blood. The receptor set was obtained from a human donor with COVID-19. Both conserved end residues are part of each CDR3. D genes are given only for firm matches. Only part of the rows carry a size: once, few, many, or a class if the clone is expanded.

clone_size: -
j_call: TRBJ2-2
v_call: TRBV24-1
d_call: -
cdr3_aa: CATSDTVTNTGELFF
cdr3_nt: TGTGCCACCAGTGATACGGTAACGAACACCGGGGAGCTGTTTTTT

clone_size: -
j_call: TRBJ2-5
v_call: TRBV2
d_call: -
cdr3_aa: CASSDRAYQETQYF
cdr3_nt: TGTGCCAGCAGTGATCGGGCGTACCAAGAGACCCAGTACTTC

clone_size: -
j_call: TRBJ1-1
v_call: TRBV30
d_call: -
cdr3_aa: CAWSVSRFEAFF
cdr3_nt: TGTGCCTGGAGTGTATCCAGGTTCGAAGCTTTCTTT

clone_size: -
j_call: TRBJ1-2
v_call: TRBV12-3/TRBV12-4
d_call: TRBD1
cdr3_aa: CASSTQGGLDGYTF
cdr3_nt: TGTGCCAGCAGTACACAGGGGGGTTTGGATGGCTACACCTTC

clone_size: -
j_call: TRBJ2-1
v_call: TRBV19
d_call: -
cdr3_aa: CASKAQTRNEQFF
cdr3_nt: TGTGCCAGTAAAGCCCAGACTAGGAATGAGCAGTTCTTC

clone_size: once
j_call: TRBJ2-7
v_call: TRBV4-2
d_call: TRBD2
cdr3_aa: CASSQGLAAMGLEQYF
cdr3_nt: TGTGCCAGCAGCCAAGGTCTAGCGGCCATGGGCCTCGAGCAGTACTTC

clone_size: -
j_call: TRBJ1-6
v_call: TRBV5-1
d_call: -
cdr3_aa: CASSFEGNGSPLHF
cdr3_nt: TGCGCCAGCAGCTTCGAGGGTAACGGTTCACCCCTCCACTTT

clone_size: -
j_call: TRBJ2-7
v_call: TRBV7-2
d_call: TRBD1
cdr3_aa: CASSTRTGYEQYF
cdr3_nt: TGTGCCAGCAGCACACGGACAGGCTACGAGCAGTACTTC

clone_size: -
j_call: TRBJ1-1
v_call: TRBV5-1
d_call: TRBD1
cdr3_aa: CASSLTGTGNTEAFF
cdr3_nt: TGCGCCAGCTCCTTAACCGGGACAGGGAACACTGAAGCTTTCTTT

clone_size: -
j_call: TRBJ2-3
v_call: TRBV9
d_call: -
cdr3_aa: CASSTPAIAGGDTQYF
cdr3_nt: TGTGCCAGCAGCACCCCAGCGATAGCAGGGGGGGATACGCAGTATTTT

clone_size: few
j_call: TRBJ1-6
v_call: TRBV7-9
d_call: -
cdr3_aa: CASSPDRDAYNSPLHF
cdr3_nt: TGTGCCAGCAGCCCTGACCGGGACGCTTATAATTCACCCCTCCACTTT

clone_size: -
j_call: TRBJ2-7
v_call: TRBV19
d_call: -
cdr3_aa: CATPGWGWDEQYF
cdr3_nt: TGTGCCACTCCCGGCTGGGGGTGGGACGAGCAGTACTTC

clone_size: -
j_call: TRBJ1-5
v_call: TRBV7-8
d_call: TRBD1
cdr3_aa: CASSHEWGTENQPQHF
cdr3_nt: TGTGCCAGCAGTCACGAGTGGGGGACAGAGAATCAGCCCCAGCATTTT

clone_size: -
j_call: TRBJ2-7
v_call: TRBV5-4
d_call: TRBD2
cdr3_aa: CASSTGSGKTYEQYF
cdr3_nt: TGTGCCAGCAGCACCGGTAGCGGGAAAACCTACGAGCAGTACTTC

clone_size: -
j_call: TRBJ2-2
v_call: TRBV20-1
d_call: TRBD1
cdr3_aa: CSARGQGGPGELFF
cdr3_nt: TGCAGTGCTAGGGGACAGGGGGGTCCCGGGGAGCTGTTTTTT

clone_size: -
j_call: TRBJ1-4
v_call: TRBV11-1
d_call: TRBD1
cdr3_aa: CASSASTGSNEKLFF
cdr3_nt: TGTGCCAGCAGCGCCTCGACAGGGTCTAATGAAAAACTGTTTTTT

clone_size: -
j_call: TRBJ2-3
v_call: TRBV5-1
d_call: TRBD2
cdr3_aa: CASSTGTSGGATDTQYF
cdr3_nt: TGCGCCAGCAGCACAGGGACTAGCGGGGGGGCCACAGATACGCAGTATTTT

clone_size: few
j_call: TRBJ2-7
v_call: TRBV19
d_call: -
cdr3_aa: CASSLSGQSHEQYF
cdr3_nt: TGTGCCAGTAGTCTTTCAGGGCAGAGCCACGAGCAGTACTTC

clone_size: -
j_call: TRBJ1-6
v_call: TRBV7-2
d_call: -
cdr3_aa: CASRSTYNSPLHF
cdr3_nt: TGTGCCAGCCGGAGCACCTATAATTCACCCCTCCACTTT

clone_size: -
j_call: TRBJ2-7
v_call: TRBV18
d_call: -
cdr3_aa: CASSPPGVHEQYF
cdr3_nt: TGTGCCAGCTCACCACCGGGGGTTCACGAGCAGTACTTC

clone_size: -
j_call: TRBJ2-1
v_call: TRBV7-3
d_call: -
cdr3_aa: CASSLTRVGRPGPHNEQFF
cdr3_nt: TGTGCCAGCAGCTTAACCCGGGTGGGCAGGCCCGGACCCCACAATGAGCAGTTCTTC

clone_size: -
j_call: TRBJ2-7
v_call: TRBV7-2
d_call: TRBD1
cdr3_aa: CASSQDRRTGEQYF
cdr3_nt: TGTGCCAGCAGCCAGGACAGGAGGACCGGGGAGCAGTACTTC

clone_size: few
j_call: TRBJ1-3
v_call: TRBV6-1
d_call: -
cdr3_aa: CASSPLDRRDTIYF
cdr3_nt: TGTGCCAGCAGCCCACTTGATAGGCGGGACACCATATATTTT

clone_size: -
j_call: TRBJ2-7
v_call: TRBV5-1
d_call: -
cdr3_aa: CASSLEGQSPTEQYF
cdr3_nt: TGCGCCAGCAGCTTGGAAGGACAGAGCCCAACCGAGCAGTACTTC

clone_size: -
j_call: TRBJ2-7
v_call: TRBV11-2
d_call: -
cdr3_aa: CASSLERLIYEQYF
cdr3_nt: TGTGCCAGCAGCTTAGAACGACTGATTTACGAGCAGTACTTC

clone_size: few
j_call: TRBJ2-5
v_call: TRBV7-7
d_call: TRBD2
cdr3_aa: CASSKTSGGAHETQYF
cdr3_nt: TGTGCTAGCAGCAAGACTAGCGGGGGGGCCCACGAGACCCAGTACTTC

clone_size: -
j_call: TRBJ2-1
v_call: TRBV11-2
d_call: TRBD2
cdr3_aa: CASSPRLAGGHNEQFF
cdr3_nt: TGTGCCAGCAGCCCAAGACTAGCGGGGGGGCACAATGAGCAGTTCTTC

clone_size: few
j_call: TRBJ2-1
v_call: TRBV7-2
d_call: TRBD2
cdr3_aa: CASTISGGLNEQFF
cdr3_nt: TGTGCCAGCACCATTAGCGGGGGGCTCAATGAGCAGTTCTTC

clone_size: -
j_call: TRBJ2-4
v_call: TRBV6-1
d_call: TRBD2
cdr3_aa: CASSETSGGFATKNIQYF
cdr3_nt: TGTGCCAGCAGTGAAACTAGCGGGGGTTTTGCGACCAAAAACATTCAGTACTTC

clone_size: -
j_call: TRBJ1-1
v_call: TRBV7-2
d_call: -
cdr3_aa: CASSKGTVSEAFF
cdr3_nt: TGTGCCAGCAGCAAAGGGACCGTCTCTGAAGCTTTCTTT

clone_size: few
j_call: TRBJ2-7
v_call: TRBV6-5
d_call: -
cdr3_aa: CASSYNGGFYEQYF
cdr3_nt: TGTGCCAGCAGTTATAACGGGGGATTCTACGAGCAGTACTTC

clone_size: -
j_call: TRBJ2-7
v_call: TRBV20-1
d_call: -
cdr3_aa: CSASLGSGVYEQYF
cdr3_nt: TGCAGTGCTAGTCTAGGATCAGGGGTCTACGAGCAGTACTTC

clone_size: -
j_call: TRBJ2-5
v_call: TRBV5-4
d_call: TRBD1
cdr3_aa: CASRPQGASQETQYF
cdr3_nt: TGTGCCAGCAGGCCACAGGGGGCCAGCCAAGAGACCCAGTACTTC

clone_size: -
j_call: TRBJ2-3
v_call: TRBV7-7
d_call: TRBD2
cdr3_aa: CASSLGGTSGGTDTQYF
cdr3_nt: TGTGCTAGCAGCTTAGGTGGGACTAGCGGGGGCACAGATACGCAGTATTTT

clone_size: -
j_call: TRBJ1-6
v_call: TRBV7-2
d_call: -
cdr3_aa: CASSLAQGRGATLHF
cdr3_nt: TGTGCCAGCAGCTTAGCGCAAGGAAGGGGGGCGACCCTCCACTTT

clone_size: few
j_call: TRBJ1-2
v_call: TRBV7-9
d_call: -
cdr3_aa: CASSFRTDSNYGYTF
cdr3_nt: TGTGCCAGCAGCTTCAGAACTGATTCTAACTATGGCTACACCTTC

clone_size: few
j_call: TRBJ2-3
v_call: TRBV20-1
d_call: -
cdr3_aa: CSARGQGGLAGASTDTQYF
cdr3_nt: TGCAGTGCTAGGGGACAGGGGGGGCTAGCGGGGGCGAGCACAGATACGCAGTATTTT

clone_size: -
j_call: TRBJ2-1
v_call: TRBV7-7
d_call: TRBD2
cdr3_aa: CASSLGLAGGQMNEQFF
cdr3_nt: TGTGCTAGCAGCTTAGGACTAGCGGGGGGGCAGATGAATGAGCAGTTCTTC

clone_size: -
j_call: TRBJ2-1
v_call: TRBV20-1
d_call: TRBD2
cdr3_aa: CSAPRGAYNEQFF
cdr3_nt: TGCAGTGCCCCTCGGGGGGCCTACAATGAGCAGTTCTTC

clone_size: -
j_call: TRBJ1-4
v_call: TRBV6-5
d_call: -
cdr3_aa: CASSYSSVNEKLFF
cdr3_nt: TGTGCCAGCAGTTACTCGAGCGTTAATGAAAAACTGTTTTTT

clone_size: few
j_call: TRBJ1-5
v_call: TRBV19
d_call: -
cdr3_aa: CASSIRSDQPQHF
cdr3_nt: TGTGCCAGTAGTATTAGATCGGATCAGCCCCAGCATTTT

clone_size: few
j_call: TRBJ1-4
v_call: TRBV19
d_call: TRBD1
cdr3_aa: CASSPGQVYNEKLFF
cdr3_nt: TGTGCCAGTAGTCCTGGACAGGTTTACAATGAAAAACTGTTTTTT

clone_size: -
j_call: TRBJ1-6
v_call: TRBV7-2
d_call: TRBD1
cdr3_aa: CASSFKQGTNSPLHF
cdr3_nt: TGTGCCAGCAGCTTTAAACAGGGGACAAATTCACCCCTCCACTTT

clone_size: few
j_call: TRBJ1-1
v_call: TRBV6-1
d_call: -
cdr3_aa: CATAPMGDTEAFF
cdr3_nt: TGTGCCACCGCTCCAATGGGGGACACTGAAGCTTTCTTT

clone_size: few
j_call: TRBJ1-1
v_call: TRBV7-8
d_call: -
cdr3_aa: CASSRGRSEAFF
cdr3_nt: TGTGCCAGCAGCCGAGGACGGTCTGAAGCTTTCTTT

clone_size: -
j_call: TRBJ2-1
v_call: TRBV6-1
d_call: TRBD2
cdr3_aa: CASKWGLAGGSGSQFF
cdr3_nt: TGTGCCAGCAAATGGGGCCTAGCGGGGGGTTCAGGTTCGCAGTTCTTC

clone_size: -
j_call: TRBJ1-1
v_call: TRBV7-6
d_call: TRBD1
cdr3_aa: CASTPGTGNTEAFF
cdr3_nt: TGTGCCAGCACCCCGGGGACAGGGAACACTGAAGCTTTCTTT

clone_size: -
j_call: TRBJ1-1
v_call: TRBV19
d_call: -
cdr3_aa: CASSLDQGPAFF
cdr3_nt: TGTGCCAGTAGTTTGGATCAGGGACCAGCTTTCTTT